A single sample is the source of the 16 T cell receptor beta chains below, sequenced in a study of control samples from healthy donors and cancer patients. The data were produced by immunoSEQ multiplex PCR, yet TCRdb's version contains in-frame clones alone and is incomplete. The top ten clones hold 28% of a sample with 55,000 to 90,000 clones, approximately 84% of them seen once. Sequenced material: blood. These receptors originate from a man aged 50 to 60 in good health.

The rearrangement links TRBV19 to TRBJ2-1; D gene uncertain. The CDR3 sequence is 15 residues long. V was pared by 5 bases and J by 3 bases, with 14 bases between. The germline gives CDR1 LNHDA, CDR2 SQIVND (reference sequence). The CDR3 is CASSFDGTFYNEQFF. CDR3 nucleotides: TGTGCCAGTAGTTTCGACGGTACCTTCTACAATGAGCAGTTCTTC.

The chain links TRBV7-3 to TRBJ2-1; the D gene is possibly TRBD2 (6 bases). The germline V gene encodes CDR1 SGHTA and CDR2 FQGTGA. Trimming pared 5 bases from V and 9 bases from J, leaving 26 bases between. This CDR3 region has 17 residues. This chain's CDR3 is CASSASVAGIFRGEQFF. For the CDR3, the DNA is TGTGCCAGCAGCGCGTCGGTGGCGGGGATTTTTCGTGGTGAGCAGTTCTTC.

DNA for the CDR3: TGTGCCAGCAGCCTTGGACTAGCTGGAGATGAGCAGTTCTTC. Translating it yields CASSLGLAGDEQFF. This chain connects TRBV5-4 to TRBJ2-1, with 8 bases lining up with TRBD2. J was trimmed by 8 bases and V by 4 bases; bases with no gene match: 8. Germline CDR1 and CDR2: SGHNT and YYREEE (reference sequence). This CDR3 is built from 14 residues.

CDR3 amino acids: CASSPRLGEADTQYF. In DNA form, the CDR3 reads TGTGCCAGCAGCCCTCGCCTAGGGGAGGCAGATACGCAGTATTTT. The chain combines TRBV7-2 with TRBJ2-3; TRBD2 might be the D (6 bases). The CDR3 spans 15 residues. V shed 5 bases and J shed 4 bases, with 16 bases lying between them. Germline V gives CDR1 SGHTA, CDR2 FQGNSA.

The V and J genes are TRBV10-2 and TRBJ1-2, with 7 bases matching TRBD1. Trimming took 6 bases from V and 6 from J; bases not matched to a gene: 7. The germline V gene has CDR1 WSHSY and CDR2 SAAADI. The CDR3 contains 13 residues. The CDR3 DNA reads TGCGCCAGCAGCCCTACAGGGGCGGATGGCTACACCTTC. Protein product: CASSPTGADGYTF.

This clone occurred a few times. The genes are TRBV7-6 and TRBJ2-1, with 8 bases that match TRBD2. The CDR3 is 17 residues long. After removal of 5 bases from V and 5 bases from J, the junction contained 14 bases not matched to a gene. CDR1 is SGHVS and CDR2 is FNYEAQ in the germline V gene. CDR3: CASSTPPSGGWNNEQFF. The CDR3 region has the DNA TGTGCCAGCAGCACCCCCCCCAGCGGGGGATGGAACAATGAGCAGTTCTTC.

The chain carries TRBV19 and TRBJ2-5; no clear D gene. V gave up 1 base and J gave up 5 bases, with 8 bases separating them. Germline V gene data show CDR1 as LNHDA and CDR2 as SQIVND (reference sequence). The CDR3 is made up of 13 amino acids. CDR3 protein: CASSIVFGETQYF. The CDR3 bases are TGTGCCAGTAGTATAGTCTTCGGGGAGACCCAGTACTTC.

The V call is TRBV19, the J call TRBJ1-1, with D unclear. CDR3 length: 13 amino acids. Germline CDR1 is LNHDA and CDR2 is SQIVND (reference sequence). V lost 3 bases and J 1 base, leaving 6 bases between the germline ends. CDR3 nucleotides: TGTGCCAGTAGTATTAACAGGAACACTGAAGCTTTCTTT. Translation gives CASSINRNTEAFF.

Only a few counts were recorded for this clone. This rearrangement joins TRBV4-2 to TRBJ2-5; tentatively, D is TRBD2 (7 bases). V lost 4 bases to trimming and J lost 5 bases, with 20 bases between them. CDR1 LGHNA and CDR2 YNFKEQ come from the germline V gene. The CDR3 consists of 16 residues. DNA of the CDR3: TGTGCCAGCAGCCTCACCCCCGCGGGGGCATTCGAGACCCAGTACTTC. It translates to CASSLTPAGAFETQYF.

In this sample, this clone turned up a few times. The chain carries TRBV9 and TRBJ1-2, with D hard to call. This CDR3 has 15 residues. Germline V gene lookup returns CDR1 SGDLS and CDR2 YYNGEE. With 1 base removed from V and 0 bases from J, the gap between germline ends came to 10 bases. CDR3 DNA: TGTGCCAGCAGCGTACTAGGTGATTCTAACTATGGCTACACCTTC. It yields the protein CASSVLGDSNYGYTF.

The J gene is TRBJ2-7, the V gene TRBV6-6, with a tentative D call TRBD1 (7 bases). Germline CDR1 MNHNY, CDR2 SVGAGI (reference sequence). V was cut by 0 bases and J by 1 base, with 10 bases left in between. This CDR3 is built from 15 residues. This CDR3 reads CASSYSSGGSYEQYF. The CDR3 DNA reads TGTGCCAGCAGTTACTCGTCAGGGGGGTCCTACGAGCAGTACTTC.

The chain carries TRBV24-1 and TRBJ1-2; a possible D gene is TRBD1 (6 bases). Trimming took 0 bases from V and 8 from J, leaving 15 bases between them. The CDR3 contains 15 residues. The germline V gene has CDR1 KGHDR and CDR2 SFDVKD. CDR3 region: CATSDLGQGMKGYTF. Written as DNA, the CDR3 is TGTGCCACCAGTGATTTGGGTCAGGGGATGAAAGGCTACACCTTC.

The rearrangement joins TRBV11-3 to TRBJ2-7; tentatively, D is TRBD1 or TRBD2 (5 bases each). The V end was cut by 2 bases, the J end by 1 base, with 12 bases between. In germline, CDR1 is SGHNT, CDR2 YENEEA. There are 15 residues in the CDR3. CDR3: CASSLLGRLSYEQYF. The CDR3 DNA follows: TGTGCCAGCAGCTTACTGGGACGACTTTCCTACGAGCAGTACTTC.

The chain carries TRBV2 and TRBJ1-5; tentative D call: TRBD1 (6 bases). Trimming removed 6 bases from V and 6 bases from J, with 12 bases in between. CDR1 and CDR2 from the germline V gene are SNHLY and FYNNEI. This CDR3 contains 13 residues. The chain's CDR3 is CASSGRGGQPQHF. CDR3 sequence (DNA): TGTGCCAGCAGCGGCAGGGGCGGTCAGCCCCAGCATTTT.

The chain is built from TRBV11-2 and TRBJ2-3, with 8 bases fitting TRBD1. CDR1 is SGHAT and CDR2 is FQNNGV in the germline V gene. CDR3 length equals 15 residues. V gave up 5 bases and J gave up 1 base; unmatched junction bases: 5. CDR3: CASSPQGVGTDTQYF. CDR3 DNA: TGTGCCAGCAGCCCACAGGGGGTAGGCACAGATACGCAGTATTTT.

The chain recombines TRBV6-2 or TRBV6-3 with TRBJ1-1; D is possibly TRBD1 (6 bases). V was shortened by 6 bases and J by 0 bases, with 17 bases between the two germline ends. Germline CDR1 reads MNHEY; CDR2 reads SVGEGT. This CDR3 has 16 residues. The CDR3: CASSPEQGKMNTEAFF. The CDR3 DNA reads TGTGCCAGCAGCCCTGAACAGGGTAAGATGAACACTGAAGCTTTCTTT.